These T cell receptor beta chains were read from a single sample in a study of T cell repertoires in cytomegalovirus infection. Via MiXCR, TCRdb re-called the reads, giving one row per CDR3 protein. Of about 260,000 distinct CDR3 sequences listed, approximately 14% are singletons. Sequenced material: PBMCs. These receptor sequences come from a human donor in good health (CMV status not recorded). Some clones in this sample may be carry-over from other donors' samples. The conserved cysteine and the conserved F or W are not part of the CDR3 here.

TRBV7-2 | ASSFTSGPVYEQY
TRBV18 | ASSSGGLGTEAF
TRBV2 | ASSEATRASQETQY
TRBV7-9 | ASSLSVGQGRYEQY
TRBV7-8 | ASSRDRPYGYT
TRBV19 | ASSLPDGGLHEQY
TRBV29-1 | SVSKRDMSSYNEQF
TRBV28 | ASSRTPETQY
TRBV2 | ASKSGQGDTEAF
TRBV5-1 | ASSPGTGGSTDTQY
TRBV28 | AGRLAGDSGANVLT
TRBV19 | ASTRDRRQETQY
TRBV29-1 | SVALTSGTYNEQF
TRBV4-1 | ASSPPLSHEQF
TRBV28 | ASSFSFGSETQY
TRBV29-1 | SGRAGGGTDTQY
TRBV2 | ASSAAGVGQPQH
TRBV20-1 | SPLTDGETQY
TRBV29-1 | SVGSYEQY
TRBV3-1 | ASSLRVRGTEAF
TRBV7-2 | ASSLRLNQPQH
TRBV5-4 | ASSLALGSEAF
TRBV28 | ASSPGDLYEQY
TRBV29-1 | SAPSGLDGYT
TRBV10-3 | AISDGPGYYGYT
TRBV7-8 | ASSLARLSAGEQY
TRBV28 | ASSSNRGGEDEQY
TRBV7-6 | ASSPGPIPSYEQY
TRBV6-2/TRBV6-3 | ASKGPSNTGELF
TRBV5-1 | ASSPGLAGSDTQY
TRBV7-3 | ASSSSGVDTQY
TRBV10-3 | AISPSQGGAETQY